This T cell receptor beta chain was captured in a study of cytomegalovirus exposure and HLA in healthy donors. Germline V gene sequence: CDR1 MNHEY, CDR2 SMNVEV (reference sequence). This CDR3 is built from 13 residues. Trimming shortened V by 2 bases and J by 5 bases, and 9 bases separated the two germline ends. Whole-study results and caveats: Most TCR sequences were uncommon, yet certain public TCRs appeared in many donors.

A word on this clone: Its antigen is unidentified.

Assay: immunoSEQ multiplex PCR; the TCRdb copy retains only in-frame clones and omits some. This table has over 70,000 clones, 94% appearing once. Sequenced: PBMCs. The TCR comes from a woman between 18 and 30 years old in good health and CMV-seronegative. The gene calls are TRBV27 and TRBJ1-1; D is undetermined. Written as DNA, the CDR3 is TGTGCCAGCAGTTTAGGGGAGTTGACTGAAGCTTTCTTT. Translated: CASSLGELTEAFF.